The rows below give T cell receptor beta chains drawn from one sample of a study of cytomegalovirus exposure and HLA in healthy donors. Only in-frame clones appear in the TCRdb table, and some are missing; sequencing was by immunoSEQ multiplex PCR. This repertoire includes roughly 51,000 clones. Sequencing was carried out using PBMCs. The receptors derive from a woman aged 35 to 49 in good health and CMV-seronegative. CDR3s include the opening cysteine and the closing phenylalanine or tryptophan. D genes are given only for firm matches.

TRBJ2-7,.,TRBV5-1,CASSLVESSYEQYF,TGCGCCAGCAGCTTGGTTGAGAGCTCCTACGAGCAGTACTTC
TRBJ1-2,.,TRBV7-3,CASSFNGNYGYTF,TGTGCCAGCAGCTTCAACGGGAACTATGGCTACACCTTC
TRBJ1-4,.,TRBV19,CASSGGATNEKLFF,TGTGCCAGTAGTGGAGGGGCAACTAATGAAAAACTGTTTTTT
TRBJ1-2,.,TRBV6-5,CASINPGGNYGYTF,TGTGCCAGCATTAACCCGGGGGGGAACTATGGCTACACCTTC
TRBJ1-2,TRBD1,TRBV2,CASTLDRGRNYGYTF,TGTGCCAGCACCTTGGACAGGGGGCGCAACTATGGCTACACCTTC
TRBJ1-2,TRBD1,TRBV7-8,CASSSVDRTAGGYTF,TGTGCCAGCAGCTCTGTGGACAGGACCGCAGGCGGCTACACCTTC
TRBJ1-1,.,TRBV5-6,CASSWSPTMNTEAFF,TGTGCCAGCAGCTGGAGTCCTACCATGAACACTGAAGCTTTCTTT
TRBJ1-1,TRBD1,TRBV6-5,CASGNRGNTEAFF,TGTGCCAGCGGTAACAGGGGTAACACTGAAGCTTTCTTT
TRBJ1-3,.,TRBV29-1,CSVTKSSGNTIYF,TGCAGCGTTACGAAGAGCTCTGGAAACACCATATATTTT
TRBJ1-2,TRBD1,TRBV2,CASSGTGTGDYGYTF,TGTGCCAGCAGTGGGACCGGGACAGGGGATTATGGCTACACCTTC
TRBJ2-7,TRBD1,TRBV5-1,CASSPQGAGGYEQYF,TGCGCCAGCAGCCCCCAGGGGGCTGGAGGCTACGAGCAGTACTTC
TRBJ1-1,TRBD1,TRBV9,CASSYIQGASAFF,TGTGCCAGCAGCTACATACAGGGGGCGAGCGCTTTCTTT
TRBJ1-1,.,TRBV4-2,CASSQDRGFGEAFF,TGTGCCAGCAGCCAAGATCGGGGTTTTGGTGAAGCTTTCTTT
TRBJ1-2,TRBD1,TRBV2,CASRGQGDYGYTF,TGTGCCAGCAGGGGACAGGGGGACTATGGCTACACCTTC
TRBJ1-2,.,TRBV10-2,CASKSDNSNYGYTF,TGCGCCAGCAAATCGGACAACTCTAACTATGGCTACACCTTC
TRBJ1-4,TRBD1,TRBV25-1,CASTPSTGWGEKLFF,TGTGCCAGCACTCCCTCGACAGGGTGGGGTGAAAAACTGTTTTTT
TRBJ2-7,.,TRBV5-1,CASSVGSAYEQYF,TGCGCCAGCAGCGTTGGCAGTGCCTACGAGCAGTACTTC
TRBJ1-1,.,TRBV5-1,CASSLGTANWAFF,TGCGCCAGCAGCTTGGGTACTGCGAATTGGGCTTTCTTT
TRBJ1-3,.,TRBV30,CASTVLSGNTIYF,TGTGCCTCGACAGTCCTCTCTGGAAACACCATATATTTT
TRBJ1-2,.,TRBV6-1,CASSVEGTVGYTF,TGTGCCAGCAGTGTTGAGGGCACGGTTGGCTACACCTTC